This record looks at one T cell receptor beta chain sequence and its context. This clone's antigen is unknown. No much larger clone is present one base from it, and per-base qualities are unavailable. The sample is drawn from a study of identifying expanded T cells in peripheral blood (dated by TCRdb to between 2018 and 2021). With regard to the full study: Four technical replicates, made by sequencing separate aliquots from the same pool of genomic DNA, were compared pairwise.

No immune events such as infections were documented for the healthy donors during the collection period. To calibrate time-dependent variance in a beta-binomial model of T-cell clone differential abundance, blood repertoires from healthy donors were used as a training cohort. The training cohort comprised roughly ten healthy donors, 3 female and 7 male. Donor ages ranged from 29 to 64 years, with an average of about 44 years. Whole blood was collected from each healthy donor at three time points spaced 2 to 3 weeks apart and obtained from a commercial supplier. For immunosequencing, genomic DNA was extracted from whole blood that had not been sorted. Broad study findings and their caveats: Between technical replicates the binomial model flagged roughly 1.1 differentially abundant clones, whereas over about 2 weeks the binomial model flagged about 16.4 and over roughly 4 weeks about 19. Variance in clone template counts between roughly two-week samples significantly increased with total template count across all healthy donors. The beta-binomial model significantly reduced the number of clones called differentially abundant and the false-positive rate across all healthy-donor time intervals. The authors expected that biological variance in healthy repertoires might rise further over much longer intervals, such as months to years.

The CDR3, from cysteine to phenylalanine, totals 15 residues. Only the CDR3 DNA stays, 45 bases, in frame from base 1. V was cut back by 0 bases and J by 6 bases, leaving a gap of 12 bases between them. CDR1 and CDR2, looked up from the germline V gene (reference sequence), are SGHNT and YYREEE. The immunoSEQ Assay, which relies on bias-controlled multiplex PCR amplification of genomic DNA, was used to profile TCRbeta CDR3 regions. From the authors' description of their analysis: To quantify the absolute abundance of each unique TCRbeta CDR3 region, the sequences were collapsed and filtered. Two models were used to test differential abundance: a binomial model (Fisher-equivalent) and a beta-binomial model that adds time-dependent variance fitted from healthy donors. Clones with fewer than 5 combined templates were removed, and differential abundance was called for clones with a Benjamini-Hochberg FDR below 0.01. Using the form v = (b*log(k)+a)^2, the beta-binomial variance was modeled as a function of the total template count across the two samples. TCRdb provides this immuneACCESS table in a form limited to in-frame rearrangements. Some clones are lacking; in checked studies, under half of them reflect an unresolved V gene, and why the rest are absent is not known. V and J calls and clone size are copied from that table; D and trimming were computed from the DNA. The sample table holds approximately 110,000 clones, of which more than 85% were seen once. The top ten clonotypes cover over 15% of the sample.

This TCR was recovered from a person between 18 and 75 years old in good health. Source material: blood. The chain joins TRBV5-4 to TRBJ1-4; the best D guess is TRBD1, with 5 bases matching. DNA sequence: TGTGCCAGCAGCTTGGGGGCAGGGACTGATGAAAAACTGTTTTTT. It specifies CASSLGAGTDEKLFF.